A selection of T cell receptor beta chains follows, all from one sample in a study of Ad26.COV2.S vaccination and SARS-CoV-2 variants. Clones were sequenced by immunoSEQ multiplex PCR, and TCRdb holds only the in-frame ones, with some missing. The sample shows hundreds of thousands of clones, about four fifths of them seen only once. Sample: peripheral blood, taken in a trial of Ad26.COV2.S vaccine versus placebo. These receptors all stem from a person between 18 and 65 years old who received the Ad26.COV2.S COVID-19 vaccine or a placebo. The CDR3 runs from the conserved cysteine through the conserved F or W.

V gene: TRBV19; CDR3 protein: CASSPRQGTTYEQYF
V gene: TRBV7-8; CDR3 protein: CASSFPGTGSYEQYF
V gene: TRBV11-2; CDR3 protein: CASSSNPTAFNYEQYF
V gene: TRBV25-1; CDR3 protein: CASSEYHRGRSNYGYTF
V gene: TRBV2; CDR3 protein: CASSDRGGNTEAFF
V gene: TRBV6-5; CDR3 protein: CASSYRGLSLNTEAFF
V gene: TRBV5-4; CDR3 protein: CASSWDINQPQHF
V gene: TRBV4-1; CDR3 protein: CASSPTGRGQTYF
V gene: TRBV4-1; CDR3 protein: CASSPRGGGETQYF
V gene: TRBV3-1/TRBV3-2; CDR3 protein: CASSRIWTDTQYF
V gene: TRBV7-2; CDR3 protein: CASNGWGGTDTQYF
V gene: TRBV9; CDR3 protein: CASARQGAFSGNTIYF
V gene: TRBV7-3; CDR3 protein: CASSFGGSYEQYF
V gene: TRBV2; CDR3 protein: CASHPASGTYEQYF
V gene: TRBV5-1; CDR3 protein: CASSLPTDGANVLTF
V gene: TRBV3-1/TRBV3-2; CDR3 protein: CASSLRDRGTGELFF
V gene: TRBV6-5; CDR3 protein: CASARRPDYGYTF
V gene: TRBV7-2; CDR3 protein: CASSAGTANYEQYF
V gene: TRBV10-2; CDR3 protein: CASSLGTEAFF
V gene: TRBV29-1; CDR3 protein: CSVQQGVGANVLTF
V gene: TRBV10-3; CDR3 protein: CAISPGHPYEQYF
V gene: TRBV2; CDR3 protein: CASRDRGSDYGYTF
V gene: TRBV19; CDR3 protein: CASSTQGGLTEAFF
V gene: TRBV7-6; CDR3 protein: CASSPLGTSGVYNEQFF
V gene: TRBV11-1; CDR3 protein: CASSLTPYNEQFF
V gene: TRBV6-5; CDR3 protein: CASSPGTVLQPQHF